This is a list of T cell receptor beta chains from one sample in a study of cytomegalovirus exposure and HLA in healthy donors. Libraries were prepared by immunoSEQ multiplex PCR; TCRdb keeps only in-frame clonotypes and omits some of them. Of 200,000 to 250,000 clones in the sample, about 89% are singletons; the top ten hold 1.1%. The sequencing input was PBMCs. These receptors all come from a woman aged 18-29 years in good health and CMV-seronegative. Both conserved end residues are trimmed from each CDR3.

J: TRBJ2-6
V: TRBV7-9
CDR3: ASSGHDRSGANVLT

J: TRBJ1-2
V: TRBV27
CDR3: ASSLSRAVGYGYT

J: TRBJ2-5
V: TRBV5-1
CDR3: ASSLIVAGYQETQY

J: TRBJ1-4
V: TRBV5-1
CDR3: ASSTTPGTDEKLF

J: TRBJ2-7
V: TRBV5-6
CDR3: ASSLPGRGEQY

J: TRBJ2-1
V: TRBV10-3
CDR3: AISETPAGDSYNEQF

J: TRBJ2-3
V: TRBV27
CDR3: ASSLGAPLTDTQY

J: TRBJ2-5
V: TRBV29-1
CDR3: SVSQGTSGGETQY

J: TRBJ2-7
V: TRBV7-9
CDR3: ASSLILIGSGRPLYEQY

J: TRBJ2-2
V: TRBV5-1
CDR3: ASSFQQWRDTGELF

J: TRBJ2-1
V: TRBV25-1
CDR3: ASRETDIYNEQF

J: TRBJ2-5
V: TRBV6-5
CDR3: ASSYSVVAKTQY

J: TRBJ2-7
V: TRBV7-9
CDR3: ASSLAGGTYEQY

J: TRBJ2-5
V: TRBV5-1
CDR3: ASNPGQGLWTQY

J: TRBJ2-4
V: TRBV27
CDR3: ASSSQGAMGNIQY

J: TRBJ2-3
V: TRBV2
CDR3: ASSDWAGGLTETDTQY

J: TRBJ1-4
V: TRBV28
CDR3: ASSLSGRREGEKLF

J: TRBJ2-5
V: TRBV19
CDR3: ASSIGGGPLQETQY

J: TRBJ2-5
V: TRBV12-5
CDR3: ASGSRGVQGLFETQY